These 20 T cell receptor beta chains share one sample of origin, sequenced in a study of CD8 T cells in Susac syndrome. Random-hexamer reverse transcription was applied to roughly 0.5 to 1 ug RNA. Each CDR3 protein gets one entry after TCRdb re-called the immunoSEQ multiplex PCR reads with MiXCR. Of about 19,000 distinct CDR3 sequences in the sample, roughly 96% were seen once. The sample taken for sequencing was CD8+ T cells from PBMCs. Receptors originate from a human donor in good health.

The chain couples TRBV18 to TRBJ1-5; TRBD1 matches at 9 bases. V was pared by 3 bases and J by 3 bases, with 3 bases of the junction left unmatched. The germline CDR1 and CDR2 sequences are KGHSH and LQKENI. The CDR3 covers 15 residues. CDR3 coding DNA: TGTGCCAGCTCACCTGGACAGGGGATCAATCAGCCCCAGCATTTT. It is translated as CASSPGQGINQPQHF.

CDR3 coding DNA: TGTGCCAGCATGCTAGATGCGCAGTACGTC. It specifies CASMLDAQYV. The chain has TRBV5-8 and TRBJ2-7; no reliable D call. V was pared by 6 bases and J by 9 bases, with 10 bases between. This CDR3 is built from 10 residues. CDR1 and CDR2 (germline): SGHTS, YDEGEE.

Concerning this clonotype itself: The final CDR3 position lacks the conserved phenylalanine or tryptophan, pointing to a likely read error. The rearrangement joins TRBV6-1 to TRBJ2-5, with 10 bases that match TRBD1. J gave up 6 bases and V 4 bases, and 8 bases lay outside the gene matches. The CDR3 is 15 amino acids. Germline V gives CDR1 MNHNS, CDR2 SASEGT. CDR3 sequence reads: CASSASTGGGKTQYL. The DNA of the CDR3 is TGTGCCAGCAGTGCCTCGACAGGGGGCGGGAAGACCCAGTACCTC.

This rearrangement joins TRBV6-5 to TRBJ1-2; tentatively, D is TRBD1 (6 bases). The CDR3 consists of 14 residues. Germline CDR1 and CDR2: MNHEY and SVGAGI. Trimming left V 2 bases short and J 3 bases short, with 10 bases between. CDR3 sequence reads: CASSYDQGYYGYTF. The DNA for the CDR3 is TGTGCCAGCAGTTACGATCAGGGGTACTATGGCTACACCTTC.

J is TRBJ1-5 and V is TRBV28; D gene ambiguous. In germline, CDR1 is MDHEN, CDR2 SYDVKM. The CDR3 consists of 15 residues. Trimming pared 3 bases from V and 0 bases from J, leaving 9 bases between. CDR3 sequence reads: CASSLPLFSNQPQHF. In DNA form, the CDR3 reads TGTGCCAGCAGTTTGCCCTTATTTAGCAATCAGCCCCAGCATTTT.

The chain combines TRBV3-1 with TRBJ2-3; maybe TRBD2 (5 bases). Looked up from germline, CDR1 is LGHDT and CDR2 is YNNKEL (reference sequence). The germline V and J ends were trimmed by 4 bases and 5 bases, with 22 bases remaining between them. This CDR3 spans 17 amino acids. CDR3 sequence (DNA): TGTGCCAGCAGCCCGGAATTCTTTGGGAGCATCAAAGATACGCAGTATTTT. Protein: CASSPEFFGSIKDTQYF.

The chain has TRBV6-2 or TRBV6-3 and TRBJ2-3; D uncertain. Germline V lookup: CDR1 MNHEY, CDR2 SVGEGT. V was shortened by 0 bases and J by 2 bases, with 18 bases between the two germline ends. CDR3 size: 18 residues. In DNA, the CDR3 is TGTGCCAGCAGTTACTCGAGTCTGGGGTTAATTTTCACAGATACGCAGTATTTT. Translating it yields CASSYSSLGLIFTDTQYF.

This chain connects TRBV7-9 to TRBJ2-1, with D possibly TRBD2 on 5 matching bases. V lost 4 bases and J lost 8, with 21 bases in between. This CDR3 has 16 amino acids. Germline CDR1 and CDR2: SEHNR and FQNEAQ (reference sequence). The CDR3 here is CASSSDMPAAWDEQFF. The CDR3 DNA sequence: TGTGCCAGCAGCTCTGATATGCCAGCGGCTTGGGATGAGCAGTTCTTC.

This chain connects TRBV28 to TRBJ1-3; D not resolved. Between the trimmed V and J ends, which lost 3 bases and 8 bases, there was a span of 11 bases. Germline V gives CDR1 MDHEN, CDR2 SYDVKM. This CDR3 has 13 amino acids. The CDR3 sequence is CASSLPVLDTIYF. CDR3 in DNA: TGTGCCAGCAGTTTGCCGGTTTTGGACACCATATATTTT.

The rearrangement joins TRBV29-1 to TRBJ1-2; D unresolved. The CDR3 contains 15 residues. Germline V gene sequence: CDR1 SQVTM, CDR2 ANQGSEA. The ends were cut back, 3 bases at V and 4 bases at J, with 18 bases in the middle. The CDR3 bases are TGCAGCGTTGACCCCATCCAAGCCGCCCCCTATGGCTACACCTTC. The encoded protein is CSVDPIQAAPYGYTF.

This sequence joins TRBV15 and TRBJ2-5, with a weak D call TRBD1 (5 bases). V gave up 3 bases and J gave up 5 bases, with 13 bases separating them. There are 14 residues in the CDR3. Per germline, CDR1 LNHNV and CDR2 YYDKDF (reference sequence). This chain's CDR3 is CATSRPTGSETQYF. The CDR3 DNA follows: TGTGCCACCAGCAGGCCCACAGGCTCCGAGACCCAGTACTTC. Variable domain in full (rest from reference TRBV15 and TRBJ2-5): DAMVIQNPRYQVTQFGKPVTLSCSQTLNHNVMYWYQQKSSQAPKLLFHYYDKDFNNEADTPDNFQSRRPNTSFCFLDIRSPGLGDTAMYLCATSRPTGSETQYFGPGTRLLVL.

This sequence joins TRBV5-1 and TRBJ2-1; a weak D match, TRBD2 (6 bases). CDR3 length equals 13 residues. V shed 3 bases and J shed 14 bases, with 18 bases lying between them. Germline loops: CDR1 SGHRS, CDR2 YFSETQ. CDR3 nucleotides: TGCGCCAGCAGCTATCGAGGGACTTTTCTTAAGTTCTTC. Its protein is CASSYRGTFLKFF. Together with reference TRBV5-1 and TRBJ2-1, the CDR3 gives the full variable domain: KAGVTQTPRYLIKTRGQQVTLSCSPISGHRSVSWYQQTPGQGLQFLFEYFSETQRNKGNFPGRFSGRQFSNSRSEMNVSTLELGDSALYLCASSYRGTFLKFFGPGTRLTVL.

The chain recombines TRBV3-1 with TRBJ2-1; tentatively, D is TRBD2 (5 bases). The germline gives CDR1 LGHDT, CDR2 YNNKEL (reference sequence). The CDR3 length is 17 residues. The V gene lost 2 bases and the J gene lost 2 bases, with 16 bases spanning the gap. Here the CDR3 DNA reads TGTGCCAGCAGCCAATTTCCCCCTGGAGGTCCCTACAATGAGCAGTTCTTC. Translated, it gives CASSQFPPGGPYNEQFF.

V usage is TRBV6-6 and J usage is TRBJ1-5; 7 bases are a match to TRBD1. In germline, CDR1 is MNHNY, CDR2 SVGAGI (reference sequence). After removal of 6 bases from V and 3 bases from J, the junction contained 8 bases not matched to a gene. The CDR3 spans 15 residues. CDR3 residues: CASRWTGDINQPQHF. The CDR3 DNA follows: TGTGCCAGCAGGTGGACAGGCGACATCAATCAGCCCCAGCATTTT.

V is TRBV11-3 and J is TRBJ1-3; 7 nucleotides line up with TRBD1. Germline values: CDR1 SGHNT, CDR2 YENEEA. The CDR3 covers 15 residues. Trimming cost V 5 bases and J 2 bases; bases outside gene matches: 6. The CDR3 sequence is CASSHLTGAGNTIYF. CDR3 DNA: TGTGCCAGCAGCCATCTTACAGGGGCTGGAAACACCATATATTTT.

Written as DNA, the CDR3 is TGTGCCAGCAGCATCTCATTTGGGACGAACACTGAAGCTTTCTTT. It yields the protein CASSISFGTNTEAFF. The chain carries TRBV7-9 and TRBJ1-1; tentatively, D is TRBD1 (5 bases). The germline CDR1 and CDR2 sequences are SEHNR and FQNEAQ (reference sequence). V lost 5 bases to trimming and J lost 1 base, with 14 bases between them. The CDR3 runs 15 residues.

The V gene is TRBV7-9, the J gene TRBJ2-1; D gene ambiguous. The CDR3 is made up of 12 amino acids. Per the germline V gene, CDR1 is SEHNR and CDR2 is FQNEAQ (reference sequence). Trimming pared 5 bases from V and 5 bases from J, leaving 7 bases between. CDR3 region: CASSQANNEQFF. DNA of the CDR3: TGTGCCAGCAGCCAGGCTAACAATGAGCAGTTCTTC.

V and J are TRBV20-1 and TRBJ2-7; the match to TRBD2 covers 12 bases. This CDR3 is built from 16 residues. Per the germline V gene, CDR1 is DFQATT and CDR2 is SNEGSKA (reference sequence). The V and J ends lost 3 bases and 2 bases, in that order; junction bases with no gene match: 8. The CDR3 protein is CSASADLAGGPYEQYV. The CDR3 nucleotides are TGCAGTGCTAGTGCTGACCTAGCGGGAGGGCCCTACGAGCAGTACGTC.

The V and J genes are TRBV10-3 and TRBJ2-2, with 12 positions matching TRBD1. Germline trimming cut 9 bases from V and 7 bases from J; bases unmatched to any gene: 6. Germline V gives CDR1 ENHRY, CDR2 SYGVKD. The CDR3 spans 14 residues. The CDR3 region has the DNA TGTGCCATGGGACAGGGGGCTGGCGGCGGGGAGCTGTTTTTT. Amino acid sequence: CAMGQGAGGGELFF.

The V call is TRBV4-2, the J call TRBJ2-1; TRBD2 matches at 8 bases. Trimming removed 0 bases from V and 4 bases from J; junction bases left unmatched: 5. This CDR3 spans 16 amino acids. Germline CDR1 and CDR2: LGHNA and YNFKEQ. CDR3 amino acids: CASSQEATSVYNEQFF. In DNA, the CDR3 is TGTGCCAGCAGCCAAGAGGCGACTAGCGTATACAATGAGCAGTTCTTC.